This is a list of T cell receptor beta chains from one sample in a study of cytomegalovirus exposure and HLA in healthy donors. Using immunoSEQ multiplex PCR, the repertoire was profiled, and TCRdb retains in-frame clones only, with some absent. The table includes around 90,000 clones, approximately 60% detected once. The sequenced material came from PBMCs. Every receptor here comes from a woman aged 25-40 years in good health and CMV-seropositive. Both conserved end residues are part of each CDR3. The order of the fields is clone size, V gene, J gene, D gene, CDR3 length, CDR3 protein, CDR3 DNA. A D gene is named only where the DNA matches it firmly. The listing skips clone size in some rows; elsewhere it reads once, few, many or a size class.

clone size: NA
V gene: TRBV28
J gene: TRBJ1-6
D gene: TRBD1
CDR3 length: 14
CDR3 protein: CASSLGTGALPLHF
CDR3 DNA: TGTGCCAGCAGTTTAGGGACAGGGGCCTTGCCCCTCCACTTT

clone size: NA
V gene: TRBV28
J gene: TRBJ2-3
D gene: NA
CDR3 length: 17
CDR3 protein: CASSFSYGFGESDTQYF
CDR3 DNA: TGTGCCAGCAGTTTCTCTTACGGGTTCGGAGAGTCAGATACGCAGTATTTT

clone size: few
V gene: TRBV7-3
J gene: TRBJ2-3
D gene: NA
CDR3 length: 15
CDR3 protein: CASSLSGGKEDTQYF
CDR3 DNA: TGTGCCAGCAGCTTATCGGGGGGCAAGGAAGATACGCAGTATTTT

clone size: NA
V gene: TRBV28
J gene: TRBJ1-4
D gene: NA
CDR3 length: 17
CDR3 protein: CASSTGYSARTNEKLFF
CDR3 DNA: TGTGCCAGCAGTACAGGGTACAGCGCGCGTACTAATGAAAAACTGTTTTTT

clone size: NA
V gene: TRBV2
J gene: TRBJ2-5
D gene: NA
CDR3 length: 14
CDR3 protein: CASRPEQNGETQYF
CDR3 DNA: TGTGCCAGCAGGCCGGAGCAAAACGGAGAGACCCAGTACTTC

clone size: few
V gene: TRBV28
J gene: TRBJ1-1
D gene: NA
CDR3 length: 12
CDR3 protein: CASSLRESRAFF
CDR3 DNA: TGTGCCAGCAGTTTGAGGGAAAGTCGAGCTTTCTTT

clone size: NA
V gene: TRBV7-2
J gene: TRBJ1-2
D gene: TRBD1
CDR3 length: 14
CDR3 protein: CASSSGQGSYGYTF
CDR3 DNA: TGTGCCAGCAGCTCCGGACAGGGAAGCTATGGCTACACCTTC

clone size: NA
V gene: TRBV4-3
J gene: TRBJ2-1
D gene: TRBD2
CDR3 length: 16
CDR3 protein: CASSQDVAGVYNEQFF
CDR3 DNA: TGCGCCAGCAGCCAAGATGTGGCGGGGGTGTACAATGAGCAGTTCTTC

clone size: NA
V gene: TRBV5-1
J gene: TRBJ2-1
D gene: NA
CDR3 length: 14
CDR3 protein: CASSLDGGHNEQFF
CDR3 DNA: TGCGCCAGCAGCTTGGACGGGGGACACAATGAGCAGTTCTTC

clone size: few
V gene: TRBV4-3
J gene: TRBJ2-1
D gene: NA
CDR3 length: 15
CDR3 protein: CASSQDPGTYNEQFF
CDR3 DNA: TGCGCCAGCAGCCAAGATCCCGGGACCTACAATGAGCAGTTCTTC

clone size: NA
V gene: TRBV30
J gene: TRBJ1-2
D gene: TRBD1
CDR3 length: 12
CDR3 protein: CAWSETGNGYTF
CDR3 DNA: TGTGCCTGGAGTGAGACAGGGAATGGCTACACCTTC

clone size: few
V gene: TRBV19
J gene: TRBJ2-5
D gene: NA
CDR3 length: 14
CDR3 protein: CASSTSGVQETQYF
CDR3 DNA: TGTGCCAGTAGTACGTCGGGGGTCCAAGAGACCCAGTACTTC

clone size: NA
V gene: TRBV7-8
J gene: TRBJ1-6
D gene: NA
CDR3 length: 14
CDR3 protein: CASGSGSYNSPLHF
CDR3 DNA: TGTGCCAGCGGATCAGGCTCCTATAATTCACCCCTCCACTTT

clone size: few
V gene: TRBV9
J gene: TRBJ1-2
D gene: NA
CDR3 length: 15
CDR3 protein: CASSATGPLKGGYTF
CDR3 DNA: TGTGCCAGCAGCGCTACCGGACCACTCAAGGGGGGCTACACCTTC

clone size: few
V gene: TRBV11-1
J gene: TRBJ2-2
D gene: TRBD2
CDR3 length: 15
CDR3 protein: CASSLGSGATGELFF
CDR3 DNA: TGTGCCAGCAGCTTAGGAAGCGGGGCAACCGGGGAGCTGTTTTTT

clone size: few
V gene: TRBV7-2
J gene: TRBJ1-1
D gene: NA
CDR3 length: 12
CDR3 protein: CASIISGGGAFF
CDR3 DNA: TGTGCCAGCATCATTAGTGGGGGGGGAGCTTTCTTT

clone size: NA
V gene: TRBV7-2
J gene: TRBJ1-2
D gene: TRBD1
CDR3 length: 13
CDR3 protein: CASSLGQGEGYTF
CDR3 DNA: TGTGCCAGCAGCTTAGGACAGGGCGAAGGCTACACCTTC

clone size: NA
V gene: TRBV6-1
J gene: TRBJ2-7
D gene: TRBD1
CDR3 length: 15
CDR3 protein: CASSGDRGLLDEQYF
CDR3 DNA: TGTGCCAGCAGTGGGGACAGGGGGCTTCTCGACGAGCAGTACTTC

clone size: few
V gene: TRBV5-4
J gene: TRBJ2-3
D gene: TRBD2
CDR3 length: 15
CDR3 protein: CASSLTSGGGDTQYF
CDR3 DNA: TGTGCCAGCAGCTTAACTAGCGGGGGGGGCGATACGCAGTATTTT

clone size: NA
V gene: TRBV7-9
J gene: TRBJ1-1
D gene: NA
CDR3 length: 16
CDR3 protein: CASSPTQTASNTEAFF
CDR3 DNA: TGTGCCAGCAGCCCAACCCAGACAGCGAGTAACACTGAAGCTTTCTTT

clone size: NA
V gene: TRBV7-8
J gene: TRBJ2-1
D gene: TRBD2
CDR3 length: 16
CDR3 protein: CASSLVPSGDWDEQFF
CDR3 DNA: TGTGCCAGCAGCTTAGTGCCTAGCGGGGACTGGGATGAGCAGTTCTTC

clone size: NA
V gene: TRBV27
J gene: TRBJ1-5
D gene: NA
CDR3 length: 15
CDR3 protein: CASSLTRAHGGAQHF
CDR3 DNA: TGTGCCAGCAGTCTCACCCGGGCTCACGGAGGGGCCCAGCATTTT

clone size: NA
V gene: TRBV6-5
J gene: TRBJ2-2
D gene: TRBD2
CDR3 length: 15
CDR3 protein: CASSYGTTNTGELFF
CDR3 DNA: TGTGCCAGCAGTTACGGGACTACGAACACCGGGGAGCTGTTTTTT